The 23 T cell receptor beta chains below all came from one sample that was sequenced in a study of shared clonotypes between healthy human individuals. TCRdb keeps only in-frame clones here, not all; method: immunoSEQ multiplex PCR. The sample consists of around 580,000 clones, nearly 98% of them appearing once. Naive CD8 cells comprised CD45RO-negative, CCR7-positively selected cells, excluding terminally differentiated effector memory CD45RA+ cells. The sample was naive CD8+ T cells sorted from blood. These receptors were taken from a man aged 30 to 45 in good health.

The gene calls are TRBV27 and TRBJ2-7, with a weak D call TRBD2 (7 bases). The CDR3 has 14 amino acids. Looked up from germline, CDR1 is MNHEY and CDR2 is SMNVEV (reference sequence). Trimming took off 8 bases at V and 3 bases at J, with 17 bases between the two ends. CDR3 sequence reads: CASGRGTGIYEQYF. In DNA form, the CDR3 reads TGTGCCAGCGGGAGGGGGACCGGTATCTACGAGCAGTACTTC.

The J gene is TRBJ2-7, the V gene TRBV6-6; 10 bases map to TRBD1. The CDR3 is made up of 15 amino acids. Looked up from germline, CDR1 is MNHNY and CDR2 is SVGAGI (reference sequence). Losses at the gene ends were 6 bases for V and 4 bases for J; bases not matched to a gene: 9. In DNA form, the CDR3 reads TGTGCCAGCAGATCCGGGACAGGGGACCCTTACGAGCAGTACTTC. Amino acid sequence: CASRSGTGDPYEQYF.

This sequence joins TRBV2 and TRBJ1-3; D remains ambiguous. The CDR3 runs to 12 residues. Germline loops: CDR1 SNHLY, CDR2 FYNNEI. V lost 7 bases and J 8 bases, leaving 12 bases between the germline ends. The CDR3 DNA is TGTGCCAGCATCGACGGTCGGGACACCATATATTTT. This encodes CASIDGRDTIYF.

The chain carries TRBV28 and TRBJ2-7; TRBD1 matches at 7 bases. The length of the CDR3 is 15 residues. With V trimmed by 5 bases and J by 4 bases, 11 bases remained unmatched. The germline CDR1 and CDR2 sequences are MDHEN and SYDVKM. The CDR3 sequence is CASSPRTGNMYEQYF. The CDR3 nucleotides are TGTGCCAGCAGTCCCCGGACAGGAAATATGTACGAGCAGTACTTC.

V is TRBV27 and J is TRBJ2-1; TRBD1 might be the D (5 bases). The CDR3 extends over 15 amino acids. V was pared by 6 bases and J by 0 bases, with 12 bases between. Germline V gene lookup returns CDR1 MNHEY and CDR2 SMNVEV (reference sequence). For the CDR3, the DNA is TGTGCCAGCAGCCCTAGGGGCGGCTCCTACAATGAGCAGTTCTTC. This codes for CASSPRGGSYNEQFF.

The CDR3 DNA follows: TGTGCCAGCAGTCGCCCGAGCGCGACTAGCACAGATACGCAGTATTTT. It codes for CASSRPSATSTDTQYF. V usage is TRBV27 and J usage is TRBJ2-3; D ambiguous. V was pared by 5 bases and J by 0 bases, with 15 bases between. The CDR3 runs to 16 residues. Looked up from germline, CDR1 is MNHEY and CDR2 is SMNVEV (reference sequence).

This chain links TRBV25-1 with TRBJ1-1, with unresolved D. Trimming took off 5 bases at V and 0 bases at J, with 10 bases between the two ends. In germline, CDR1 is MGHDK, CDR2 SYGVNS. The CDR3 spans 14 residues. CDR3 nucleotides: TGTGCCAGCAGTCCGGCGTCCATGAACACTGAAGCTTTCTTT. Its translation: CASSPASMNTEAFF.

The genes are TRBV27 and TRBJ1-1, with D possibly being TRBD1 (5 bases). The CDR3 spans 11 residues. Germline V gene data show CDR1 as MNHEY and CDR2 as SMNVEV (reference sequence). Trimming left V 6 bases short and J 10 bases short, with 12 bases between. The CDR3 is CASSGTYGAFF. Here the CDR3 DNA reads TGTGCCAGCAGCGGGACCTACGGAGCTTTCTTT.

A remark on this clone: The same CDR3 is also encoded by other DNA sequences in this sample. The chain couples TRBV11-2 to TRBJ2-7; TRBD2 aligns across 7 bases. V dropped 3 bases and J dropped 1; count of bases not matched to a gene: 3. This CDR3 has 14 residues. The germline V gene has CDR1 SGHAT and CDR2 FQNNGV. The CDR3 loop reads CASSLGAGSYEQYF. As DNA, the CDR3 is TGTGCCAGCAGCTTGGGAGCGGGATCCTACGAGCAGTACTTC.

The rearrangement uses TRBV30 and TRBJ2-3; 16 nucleotides agree with TRBD2. Germline-derived CDR1 and CDR2 are GTSNPN and SVGIG (reference sequence). This CDR3 contains 17 residues. J gave up 5 bases and V 3 bases, and 8 bases lay outside the gene matches. The CDR3 sequence is CAWRGTSGRAPQDTQYF. The CDR3 nucleotides read TGTGCCTGGAGGGGGACTAGCGGGAGGGCACCCCAAGATACGCAGTATTTT.

The chain uses TRBV6-6 and TRBJ2-7; TRBD2 matches at 7 bases. The CDR3 covers 14 residues. CDR1 is MNHNY and CDR2 is SVGAGI in the germline V gene (reference sequence). The ends lost 7 bases at V and 1 base at J; junction bases unmatched: 7. The CDR3 bases are TGTGCCAGCAACCTTAGCGGGCCATCCTACGAGCAGTACTTC. This gives the protein CASNLSGPSYEQYF.

The chain has TRBV7-9 and TRBJ2-1; TRBD2 aligns across 9 bases. With 6 bases clipped from V and 8 bases from J, the junction kept 14 bases outside the gene matches. CDR3 length: 16 residues. Germline values: CDR1 SEHNR, CDR2 FQNEAQ (reference sequence). In DNA form, the CDR3 reads TGTGCCAGCAGATCCTCTGGCGGGAGGGCATTAGATGAGCAGTTCTTC. Translating it yields CASRSSGGRALDEQFF.

The V call is TRBV4-1, the J call TRBJ2-7, with D uncertain. The CDR3 contains 15 residues. CDR1 is MGHRA and CDR2 is YSYEKL in the germline V gene. Trimming took 1 base from V and 2 from J, leaving 12 bases between them. The CDR3: CASSQGPMSTYEQYF. For the CDR3, the DNA is TGCGCCAGCAGCCAAGGCCCGATGAGTACCTACGAGCAGTACTTC.

The rearrangement uses TRBV5-1 and TRBJ2-1, with D perhaps matching TRBD2 (5 bases). The length of the CDR3 is 15 residues. Germline-derived CDR1 and CDR2 are SGHRS and YFSETQ. V lost 0 bases and J lost 6, with 13 bases in between. The CDR3 reads CASSLVERSGNEQFF. As DNA, the CDR3 is TGCGCCAGCAGCTTGGTCGAGCGGTCGGGCAATGAGCAGTTCTTC.

This chain connects TRBV6-1 to TRBJ2-7; TRBD2 matches 9 bases. After removal of 5 bases from V and 7 bases from J, the junction contained 6 bases not matched to a gene. Germline V lookup: CDR1 MNHNS, CDR2 SASEGT. The CDR3 is 13 residues long. CDR3 protein: CASSRREGLEQYF. The CDR3 DNA reads as TGTGCCAGCAGTCGGCGGGAGGGCCTTGAGCAGTACTTC.

The chain carries TRBV7-8 and TRBJ1-1; no clear D gene. The CDR3 consists of 15 residues. V lost 5 bases and J lost 0, with 13 bases in between. The V gene's germline CDR1 is SGHVS and CDR2 FQNEAQ. The CDR3 sequence: CASSPWGGMNTEAFF. In DNA, the CDR3 is TGTGCCAGCAGCCCATGGGGAGGCATGAACACTGAAGCTTTCTTT.

The J gene is TRBJ2-3, the V gene TRBV5-1; 9 bases line up with TRBD1. Per germline, CDR1 SGHRS and CDR2 YFSETQ. There are 17 residues in the CDR3. The V and J ends lost 5 bases and 2 bases, in that order; junction bases with no gene match: 12. CDR3 residues: CASRDSTGGVDTDTQYF. CDR3 DNA: TGCGCCAGCAGAGACTCGACAGGGGGGGTCGACACAGATACGCAGTATTTT.

The chain is built from TRBV9 and TRBJ2-2; 7 bases fit TRBD2. The CDR3 runs 13 residues. The V gene's germline CDR1 is SGDLS and CDR2 YYNGEE. V lost 6 bases to trimming and J lost 5 bases; unmatched junction nucleotides: 4. CDR3 DNA sequence: TGTGCCAGCACTAACGGGAGGACCGGGGAGCTGTTTTTT. Its protein product is CASTNGRTGELFF.

The chain is built from TRBV28 and TRBJ1-2; 7 bases are shared with TRBD1. The CDR3 loop spans 16 amino acids. Trimming removed 5 bases from V and 3 bases from J; junction bases left unmatched: 12. The germline gives CDR1 MDHEN, CDR2 SYDVKM. CDR3 nucleotide sequence: TGTGCCAGCAGTACGCCGAGGGGGCTCGAAGACTATGGCTACACCTTC. It translates to CASSTPRGLEDYGYTF.

This rearrangement joins TRBV30 to TRBJ2-3; the match to TRBD2 covers 10 bases. V shed 4 bases, J shed 1 base, and the junction held 2 bases outside the gene matches. From germline, CDR1 is GTSNPN and CDR2 SVGIG (reference sequence). CDR3 length equals 14 residues. CDR3 DNA sequence: TGTGCCTGGACTAGCGGGAGTGGCACAGATACGCAGTATTTT. Amino acids: CAWTSGSGTDTQYF.

With regard to this clone: The sample carries other DNA sequences with the same CDR3. The chain combines TRBV27 with TRBJ2-7; unclear D gene. The V and J ends lost 6 bases and 2 bases respectively, with 11 bases between them. The CDR3 contains 13 residues. Germline CDR1 is MNHEY and CDR2 is SMNVEV (reference sequence). The DNA of the CDR3 is TGTGCCAGCAGCCCCCAGGTTACCTACGAGCAGTACTTC. Its protein product is CASSPQVTYEQYF.

The genes are TRBV9 and TRBJ2-1, with D possibly matching TRBD1 (5 bases). In germline, CDR1 is SGDLS, CDR2 YYNGEE. Trimming pared 0 bases from V and 4 bases from J, leaving 11 bases between. The CDR3 totals 15 residues. In DNA form, the CDR3 reads TGTGCCAGCAGCGTAGAGAGACAGAGTTACAATGAGCAGTTCTTC. Residues: CASSVERQSYNEQFF.

This sequence joins TRBV16 and TRBJ2-1; no reliable D call. CDR3 length equals 11 residues. The V gene lost 2 bases and the J gene lost 15 bases, with 11 bases spanning the gap. CDR1 is KGHSY and CDR2 is FQNENV in the germline V gene. For the CDR3, the DNA is TGTGCCAGCAGCCAAGGGCTACCGGGGTTCTTC. Its translation: CASSQGLPGFF.